The source of this T cell receptor beta chain is a study of blood T cell repertoires in COVID-19. Turning to the study itself: Donors in the United States, Italy and Spain gave samples during acute or convalescent COVID-19.

As processed by the authors: Amplifying reference gene primers gave estimates of nucleated cell counts. Sequencing used immunoSEQ multiplex PCR; TCRdb keeps in-frame clones, though not all of them. V, J and clone size derive from that table, while D and trimming were established from the DNA sequence. The repertoire holds hundreds of thousands of clones, with around 86% as singletons. The germline CDR1 and CDR2 sequences are MGHRA and YSYEKL. The V end lost 0 bases, the J end lost 5 bases, and 5 bases lay between the germline ends. This CDR3 is built from 13 residues. While infection was still active, Seattle patients were enrolled and then followed longitudinally.

This receptor was taken from a woman aged 50 to 65 with COVID-19, enrolled during active disease. Sample: peripheral blood. V and J are TRBV4-1 and TRBJ2-1; a possible D gene is TRBD2 (5 bases). The CDR3: CASSQERDNEQFF. DNA for the CDR3: TGCGCCAGCAGCCAAGAGCGGGACAATGAGCAGTTCTTC.